The present TCR beta chain was sequenced within a study of T cell repertoires in cytomegalovirus infection. Overall study context: A matching HLA type, together with CMV infection, was signaled by public TCR beta signatures. Study findings and constraints: People with CMV and the relevant HLA were identified by cumulative public TCR beta family frequency. The ex vivo response showed dominance by HLA-C-restricted CMV-specific TCR beta clonotypes.

The CDR3 totals 14 residues. Trimming took 3 bases from V and 6 from J; bases not matched to a gene: 2. Germline CDR1 is SGHRS and CDR2 is YFSETQ. TCRdb reprocessed the reads with MiXCR, giving one entry per CDR3 protein. The sample holds just over 300,000 distinct CDR3 sequences, 15% to 20% seen once. A few counts support this clonotype. Its antigen is as yet unknown. The sequenced sample was PBMCs. This receptor was taken from a human donor in good health (CMV status not recorded). Some clones in this sample may be carry-over from other donors' samples. This rearrangement joins TRBV5-1 to TRBJ1-6, with 8 bases matching TRBD1. The CDR3 DNA is TGCGCCAGCAGCTCGGGACAGGTTAATTCACCCCTCCACTTT. Translating gives CASSSGQVNSPLHF.